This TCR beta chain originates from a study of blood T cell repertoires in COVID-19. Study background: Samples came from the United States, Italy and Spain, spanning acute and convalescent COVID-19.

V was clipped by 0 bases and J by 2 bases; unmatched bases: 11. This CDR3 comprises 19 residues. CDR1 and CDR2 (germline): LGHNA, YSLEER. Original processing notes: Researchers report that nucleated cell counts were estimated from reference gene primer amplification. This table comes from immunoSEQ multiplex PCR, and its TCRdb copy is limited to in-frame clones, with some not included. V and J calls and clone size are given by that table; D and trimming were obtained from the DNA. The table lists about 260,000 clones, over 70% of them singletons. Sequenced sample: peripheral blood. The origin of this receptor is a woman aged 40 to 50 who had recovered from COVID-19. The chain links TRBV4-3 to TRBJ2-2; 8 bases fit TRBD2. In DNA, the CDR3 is TGCGCCAGCAGCCAAGAAAGTTTCGAACTAGCGGTTAACACCGGGGAGCTGTTTTTT. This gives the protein CASSQESFELAVNTGELFF.